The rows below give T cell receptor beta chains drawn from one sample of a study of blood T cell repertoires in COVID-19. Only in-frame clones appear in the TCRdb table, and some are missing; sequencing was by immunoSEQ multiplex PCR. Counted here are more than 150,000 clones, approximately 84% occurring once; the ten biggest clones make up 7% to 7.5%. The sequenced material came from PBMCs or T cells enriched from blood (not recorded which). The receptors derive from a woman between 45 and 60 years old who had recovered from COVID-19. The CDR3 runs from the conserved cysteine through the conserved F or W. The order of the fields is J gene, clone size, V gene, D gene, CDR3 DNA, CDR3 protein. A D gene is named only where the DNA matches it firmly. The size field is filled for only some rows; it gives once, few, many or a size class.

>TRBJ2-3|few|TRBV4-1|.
TGCGCCAGCAGCCCGGGACAAGGGCATGATACGCAGTATTTT
CASSPGQGHDTQYF
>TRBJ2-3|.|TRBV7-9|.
TGTGCCAGCAGCTTGTCGGGTGCAGATACGCAGTATTTT
CASSLSGADTQYF
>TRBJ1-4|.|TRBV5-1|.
TGCGCCAGCTCGACAGGACGCGAAAAACTGTTTTTT
CASSTGREKLFF
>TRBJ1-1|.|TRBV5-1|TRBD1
TGCGCCAGCAGCTACAGGGGTGACACTGAAGCTTTCTTT
CASSYRGDTEAFF
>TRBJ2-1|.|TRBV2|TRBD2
TGTGCCAGCAGTCGCCTTAGCGGGAGGGCCGGGGATGAGCAGTTCTTC
CASSRLSGRAGDEQFF
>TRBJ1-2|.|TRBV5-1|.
TGCGCCAGCAGCCCCCTGACGGGGAACTATGGCTACACCTTC
CASSPLTGNYGYTF
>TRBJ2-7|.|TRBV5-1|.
TGCGCCAGCAGCTTGGGTTTGTCTAGGTTGAACGAGCAGTACTTC
CASSLGLSRLNEQYF
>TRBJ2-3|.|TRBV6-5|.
TGTGCCAGCAGCCCACGGGGGACTCGACCGGATACGCAGTATTTT
CASSPRGTRPDTQYF
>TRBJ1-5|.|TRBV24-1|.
TGTGCCACCAGTGGTAGGGGATCGGCGACCGGGCAGCCCCAGCATTTT
CATSGRGSATGQPQHF
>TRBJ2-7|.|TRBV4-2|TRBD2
TGTGCCAGCAGCCAAGGACTAGCGGGGCTCTCCGAGCAGTACTTC
CASSQGLAGLSEQYF
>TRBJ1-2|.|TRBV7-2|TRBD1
TGTGCCAGCAGTAAGGACAGGAACTATGGCTACACCTTC
CASSKDRNYGYTF
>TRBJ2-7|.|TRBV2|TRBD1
TGTGCCAGCAGCGGCGGGACAGGGACCTACGAGCAGTACTTC
CASSGGTGTYEQYF
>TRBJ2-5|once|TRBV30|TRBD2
TGTGCCTGGAGTGTACGGAGACTAGCGGTCGGTGAGACCCAGTACTTC
CAWSVRRLAVGETQYF
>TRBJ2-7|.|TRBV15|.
TGTGCCACCAGCAGAGAGCAGGGGTCCCCCTCCTACGAGCAGTACTTC
CATSREQGSPSYEQYF
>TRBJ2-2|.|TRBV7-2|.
TGTGCCAGCAGCTTAGCGTTGGCGGGGAACACCGGGGAGCTGTTTTTT
CASSLALAGNTGELFF
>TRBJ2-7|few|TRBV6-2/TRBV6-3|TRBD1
TGTGCCAGCAGTAACCCGGGACAGAGTCCCTACGAGCAGTACTTC
CASSNPGQSPYEQYF
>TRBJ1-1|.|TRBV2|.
TGTGCCAGCAGTGTTCAGGGTGGGTACACTGAAGCTTTCTTT
CASSVQGGYTEAFF
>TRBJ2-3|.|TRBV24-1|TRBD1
TGTGCCACCAGTGATCCAATCTCGGGGGACAGGGCCACAGATACGCAGTATTTT
CATSDPISGDRATDTQYF
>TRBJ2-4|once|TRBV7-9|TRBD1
TGTGCCAGCAGCTCGAGAACACAGGGGACGGAGAACATTCAGTACTTC
CASSSRTQGTENIQYF
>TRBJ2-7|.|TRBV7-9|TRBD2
TGTGCCAGCAGCTTTAAAGCGGGAGAGTCCTACGAGCAGTACTTC
CASSFKAGESYEQYF
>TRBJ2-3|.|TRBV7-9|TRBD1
TGTGCCAGCAGCTTTGGACAGGGAACAGATACGCAGTATTTT
CASSFGQGTDTQYF
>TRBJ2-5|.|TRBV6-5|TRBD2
TGTGCCAGCAGTACCGGCGGGGGTGGCGAGACCCAGTACTTC
CASSTGGGGETQYF
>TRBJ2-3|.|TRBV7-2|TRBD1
TGTGCCAGCAGCGGACAGGGGGGAGTCCCAGATACGCAGTATTTT
CASSGQGGVPDTQYF
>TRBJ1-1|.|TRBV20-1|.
TGCAGTGCTAGTGTTCAGATGAACACTGAAGCTTTCTTT
CSASVQMNTEAFF
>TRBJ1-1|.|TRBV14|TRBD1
TGTGCCAGCAGCCCCGGGACAGGGGTAACTTTCTTT
CASSPGTGVTFF
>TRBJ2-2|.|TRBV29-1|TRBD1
TGCAGCGTTGGTAGGACAGGGTCGGGCGGGGAGCTGTTTTTT
CSVGRTGSGGELFF
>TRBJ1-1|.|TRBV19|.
TGTGCCAGTAGTACTACAGGGAACACTGAAGCTTTCTTT
CASSTTGNTEAFF
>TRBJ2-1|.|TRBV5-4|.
TGTGCCAGCAGCTCGTTCGTAGGGGTCTCCTACAATGAGCAGTTCTTC
CASSSFVGVSYNEQFF
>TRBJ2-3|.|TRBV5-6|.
TGTGCCAGCAGCCGTACTAGCGATACGCAGTATTTT
CASSRTSDTQYF
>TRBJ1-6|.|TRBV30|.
TGTGCCTGGAGACGGGGAGGGTTTGGTTCACCCCTCCACTTT
CAWRRGGFGSPLHF
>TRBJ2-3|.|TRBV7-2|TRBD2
TGTGCCAGCAGCTTAGAGGGCGGGAGAAGGGCAGATACGCAGTATTTT
CASSLEGGRRADTQYF